The 9 T cell receptor beta chains reported below all come from one sample, sequenced in a study of regulatory T cells in long-lasting Graves disease. In building TCR beta libraries, iRepertoire HTBI primers were used together with Arm-PCR of CDR3 regions. TCRdb re-derived calls from the multiplex PCR reads in MiXCR, one entry per CDR3 protein. The sample contains around 460,000 distinct CDR3 sequences, 13% to 15% of which appear only once. Time point meaning: newly diagnosed GD, antithyroid drugs for less than 3 months. PBMC RNA served as the TCR library source. These data were likewise used in another study, on T cells in Graves' hyperthyroidism and ophthalmopathy.

The material was peripheral blood mononuclear cells (PBMCs), obtained at new diagnosis, from a patient treated with antithyroid drugs. The receptors were sampled from a woman in her forties or fifties with Graves disease.

There are a few counts of this clonotype. This may be a read error, as it is one base from a much larger clone. For the CDR3, the DNA is TGTGCCAGCAGCCAACAGGGGAACTCCTACGAGCAGTACTTC. Translation: CASSQQGNSYEQYF. This sequence joins TRBV3-1 and TRBJ2-7; D may be TRBD1 (6 bases). The CDR3 runs to 14 residues. Deletions cut 2 bases from V and 0 bases from J, with 8 bases between. Germline assignment: CDR1 LGHDT and CDR2 YNNKEL (reference sequence).

This clonotype was recorded at least ten times. The J gene is TRBJ2-5, the V gene TRBV30, with D possibly called TRBD1 or TRBD2 (6 bases each). Trimming stripped 3 bases from V and 6 bases from J, with 14 bases between. The CDR3 extends over 13 amino acids. Germline CDR1 GTSNPN, CDR2 SVGIG (reference sequence). CDR3 coding DNA: TGTGCCTGGAGCGAAGGGGGAGGAAAGACCCAGTACTTC. The encoded protein is CAWSEGGGKTQYF.

The table lists this clonotype with many counts. The chain couples TRBV12-3 or TRBV12-4 to TRBJ2-5, with 12 bases lining up with TRBD1. V shed 6 bases, J shed 4 bases, and the junction held 3 bases outside the gene matches. The CDR3 has 14 amino acids. CDR3 sequence (DNA): TGTGCCAGCAGCCTGGGACAGGGGGCAGAGACCCAGTACTTC. This translates into CASSLGQGAETQYF.

This clonotype was counted at least ten times. The chain is built from TRBV2 and TRBJ1-1; D unclear. V was shortened by 6 bases and J by 0 bases, with 8 bases between the two germline ends. The length of the CDR3 is 13 residues. CDR1 is SNHLY, CDR2 FYNNEI, per germline. The CDR3 here is CASRGTVNTEAFF. In DNA, the CDR3 is TGTGCCAGCAGGGGTACGGTGAACACTGAAGCTTTCTTT.

As regards this clonotype: With a much larger clone just one base away, this may be a read error. The chain employs TRBV7-2 and TRBJ2-5; 9 nucleotides match TRBD2. The CDR3 length is 17 residues. Germline loops: CDR1 SGHTA, CDR2 FQGNSA. With V trimmed by 2 bases and J by 5 bases, 12 bases remained unmatched. CDR3 sequence (DNA): TGTGCCAGCAGCTTAACTGTAGCGGGAGCTACGGCGGAGACCCAGTACTTC. Residues: CASSLTVAGATAETQYF.

On this clonotype itself: A read error may explain this, as a much larger clone is one base away. The chain employs TRBV6-1 and TRBJ2-5; tentatively, D is TRBD1 or TRBD2 (5 bases each). The germline V gene has CDR1 MNHNS and CDR2 SASEGT. This CDR3 is 13 amino acids long. V was trimmed by 6 bases and J by 1 base, leaving 9 bases between them. CDR3 sequence reads: CASRGDGQETQYF. The CDR3 nucleotides read TGTGCCAGCAGGGGGGACGGCCAAGAGACCCAGTACTTC.

This clonotype showed up many times. V and J are TRBV2 and TRBJ2-5, with a weak D call TRBD1 (6 bases). Looked up from germline, CDR1 is SNHLY and CDR2 is FYNNEI. The CDR3 consists of 12 residues. V was pared by 8 bases and J by 4 bases, with 11 bases between. The CDR3 region has the DNA TGTGCCAGCCACAGGGAAAGAGAGACCCAGTACTTC. Encoded protein: CASHRERETQYF.

CDR3 nucleotide sequence: TGTGCCAGGGGCGAGGACTACGAGCAGTACTTC. This translates into CARGEDYEQYF. The chain joins TRBV19 to TRBJ2-7, with no clear D. The germline gives CDR1 LNHDA, CDR2 SQIVND (reference sequence). This CDR3 comprises 11 residues. V was clipped by 9 bases and J by 3 bases, with 9 bases between them.

This clonotype appeared a few times. This chain joins TRBV5-1 and TRBJ1-2, with 8 positions matching TRBD1. The CDR3 runs to 15 residues. The V gene end was trimmed by 7 bases and the J gene end by 4 bases; junction bases not matched to a gene: 12. Germline CDR1 and CDR2: SGHRS and YFSETQ. The CDR3 here is CASAPYGQGGYGYTF. The CDR3 region has the DNA TGCGCCAGCGCTCCTTACGGACAGGGAGGCTATGGCTACACCTTC.